This TCR beta chain was recorded in a study of radiation and T cells in renal cell carcinoma. Specified time point: blood 4 weeks post-SBRT, at nephrectomy. Treatment indicated: 15 Gy SBRT to primary tumor, nephrectomy 4 weeks later. Blood was sampled at baseline, 2 weeks and 4 weeks after SBRT. Clear cell pathology was present in this patient's renal cell carcinoma. The assay was immunoSEQ multiplex PCR, and TCRdb's table has in-frame clones only and misses some. The table lists roughly 80,000 clones, less than 90% of them singletons. Germline lookup yields CDR1 MGHDK and CDR2 SYGVNS. With 4 bases removed from V and 2 bases from J, the gap between germline ends came to 24 bases. The CDR3 spans 18 residues.

This clonotype was sampled from a woman aged 60-75 years with renal cell carcinoma. The source was blood, collected from a patient whose treatment included radiotherapy and nephrectomy. This rearrangement joins TRBV25-1 to TRBJ2-7; possible D gene TRBD1, 6 bases. The CDR3 sequence: CASSGTGLSVHLTYEQYF. CDR3 sequence (DNA): TGTGCCAGCAGTGGAACAGGGTTGTCCGTCCACCTTACCTACGAGCAGTACTTC.